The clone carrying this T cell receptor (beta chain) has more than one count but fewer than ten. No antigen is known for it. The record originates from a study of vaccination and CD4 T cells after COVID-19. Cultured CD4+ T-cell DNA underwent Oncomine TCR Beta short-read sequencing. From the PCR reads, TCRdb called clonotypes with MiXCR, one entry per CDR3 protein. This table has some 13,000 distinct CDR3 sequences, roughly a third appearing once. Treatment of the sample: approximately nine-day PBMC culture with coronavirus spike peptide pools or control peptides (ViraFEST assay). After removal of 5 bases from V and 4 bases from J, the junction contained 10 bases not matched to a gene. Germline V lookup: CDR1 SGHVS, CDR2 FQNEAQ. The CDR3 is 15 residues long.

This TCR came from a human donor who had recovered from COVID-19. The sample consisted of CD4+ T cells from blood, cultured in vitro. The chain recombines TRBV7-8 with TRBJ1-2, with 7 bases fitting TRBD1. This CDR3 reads CASSLRGGAPYGYTF. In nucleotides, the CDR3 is TGTGCCAGCAGCCTGCGAGGGGGCGCCCCCTATGGCTACACCTTC.